The next 5 T cell receptor beta chains were all read from a single sample in a study of T-cell reconstitution after alpha-beta-depleted transplantation in children. Unique molecular identifiers featured in how the TCRbeta library was prepared. TCRdb redid the calling of the PCR reads with MiXCR, one entry per CDR3 protein. The sample has 600,000 to 800,000 distinct CDR3 sequences; 10% to 15% are singletons. Sequencing used PBMCs, obtained before TCRalphabeta/CD19-depleted stem cell transplant. All receptors come from a girl aged 2 to 10 with congenital amegakaryocytic thrombocytopenia, due to receive a stem cell transplant.

In DNA form, the CDR3 reads TGTGCCATCAGTGGTCACCAAAACACTGAAGCTTTCTTT. Protein sequence: CAISGHQNTEAFF. This chain uses TRBV10-3 with TRBJ1-1; no clear D. The ends were cut back, 4 bases at V and 2 bases at J, with 8 bases in the middle. Germline V gene sequence: CDR1 ENHRY, CDR2 SYGVKD. The CDR3 length is 13 residues.

The genes are TRBV18 and TRBJ2-5; D not resolved. V was cut by 4 bases and J by 0 bases, with 15 bases left in between. This CDR3 has 16 residues. Germline V lookup: CDR1 KGHSH, CDR2 LQKENI. The CDR3 here is CASSQKEREYQETQYF. The CDR3 DNA reads as TGTGCCAGCTCACAGAAGGAGCGTGAATACCAAGAGACCCAGTACTTC.

This clonotype was observed at least ten times. The V gene is TRBV20-1, the J gene TRBJ2-2; 7 positions agree with TRBD1. CDR1 is DFQATT, CDR2 SNEGSKA, per germline (reference sequence). V lost 0 bases, J lost 5 bases, and 6 bases stayed unmatched. The CDR3 is made up of 15 amino acids. The CDR3, as DNA: TGCAGTGCTAGAGAACAGGGGAGTAGGACCGGGGAGCTGTTTTTT. This translates into CSAREQGSRTGELFF.

The gene calls are TRBV29-1 and TRBJ1-1; possibly TRBD1 for D (5 bases). Looked up from germline, CDR1 is SQVTM and CDR2 is ANQGSEA. CDR3 length: 13 residues. V was clipped by 7 bases and J by 5 bases, with 17 bases between them. CDR3 region: CSGAVSWGTEAFF. For the CDR3, the DNA is TGCAGCGGAGCAGTGTCCTGGGGGACTGAAGCTTTCTTT.

This clonotype was recorded once. A read error may be the cause here, since a much bigger clone is one base away. Since the CDR3 does not end with the conserved phenylalanine or tryptophan, this likely comes from a read error. The chain combines TRBV20-1 with TRBJ2-3; the D is unclear. In germline, CDR1 is DFQATT, CDR2 SNEGSKA (reference sequence). The CDR3 extends over 15 amino acids. The CDR3 DNA sequence: TGCAGTGCTGGAGATGTTATGGGGTCCACAGATACGCAGTATTCT. It encodes CSAGDVMGSTDTQYS.